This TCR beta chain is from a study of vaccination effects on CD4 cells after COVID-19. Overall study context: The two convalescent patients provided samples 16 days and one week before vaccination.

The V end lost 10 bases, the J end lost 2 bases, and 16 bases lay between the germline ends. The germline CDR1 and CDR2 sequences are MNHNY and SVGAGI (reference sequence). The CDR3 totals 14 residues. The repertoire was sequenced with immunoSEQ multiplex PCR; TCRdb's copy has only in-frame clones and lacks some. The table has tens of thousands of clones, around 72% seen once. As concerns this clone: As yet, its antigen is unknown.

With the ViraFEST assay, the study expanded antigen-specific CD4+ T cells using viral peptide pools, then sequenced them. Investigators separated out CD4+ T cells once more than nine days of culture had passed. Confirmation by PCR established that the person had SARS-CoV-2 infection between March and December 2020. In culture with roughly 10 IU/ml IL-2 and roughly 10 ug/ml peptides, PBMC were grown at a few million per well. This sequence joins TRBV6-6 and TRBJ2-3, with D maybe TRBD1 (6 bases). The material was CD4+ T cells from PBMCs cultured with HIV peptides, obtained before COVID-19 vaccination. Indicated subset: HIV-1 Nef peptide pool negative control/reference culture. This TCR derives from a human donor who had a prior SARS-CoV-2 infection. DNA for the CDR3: TGTGCCATCGGAGGACAGCAACTCACAGATACGCAGTATTTT. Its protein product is CAIGGQQLTDTQYF.